These T cell receptor beta chains were read from a single sample in a study of control samples from healthy donors and cancer patients. TCRdb's copy holds only in-frame clones and misses some; the assay was immunoSEQ multiplex PCR. The sample includes about 180,000 clones, 80% to 95% of them seen just once. Material: blood. Source of these receptors: a woman between 35 and 50 years old in good health. Both conserved end residues are part of each CDR3. Each record gives: clone size, D gene, J gene, V gene, CDR3 protein. A D gene is named only where the DNA matches it firmly. Not every row has a clone size; where given, it reads once, few, many or a size class.

size: .; D: TRBD1; J: TRBJ1-2; V: TRBV18; CDR3: CASSPPHWTGADGYTF
size: .; D: TRBD1; J: TRBJ2-3; V: TRBV6-2/TRBV6-3; CDR3: CASSKETGTTGTDTQYF
size: .; D: TRBD2; J: TRBJ2-3; V: TRBV11-2; CDR3: CASSLELRGGKDTQYF
size: .; D: TRBD1; J: TRBJ1-4; V: TRBV10-3; CDR3: CASRTGLNEKLFF
size: .; D: .; J: TRBJ2-3; V: TRBV5-1; CDR3: CASSLEGSDTQYF
size: .; D: TRBD2; J: TRBJ2-3; V: TRBV10-3; CDR3: CAISESLAGGSDTQYF
size: .; D: TRBD1; J: TRBJ1-6; V: TRBV5-1; CDR3: CASRGTGDSPLHF
size: .; D: .; J: TRBJ2-3; V: TRBV3-1/TRBV3-2; CDR3: CASSQDYSTDTQYF
size: .; D: .; J: TRBJ1-3; V: TRBV7-2; CDR3: CASREQAISTIYF
size: .; D: TRBD2; J: TRBJ2-1; V: TRBV7-9; CDR3: CASSPGLAGGLNEQFF
size: .; D: .; J: TRBJ1-1; V: TRBV7-9; CDR3: CASSLDSKNTEAFF
size: .; D: TRBD1; J: TRBJ1-6; V: TRBV7-9; CDR3: CASRPWDSPSPLHF
size: .; D: .; J: TRBJ2-1; V: TRBV19; CDR3: CASSIENEQFF
size: .; D: TRBD1; J: TRBJ1-5; V: TRBV19; CDR3: CASSLGQATGPQHF
size: .; D: TRBD1; J: TRBJ1-2; V: TRBV5-1; CDR3: CASSLQTTGRVGYTF
size: .; D: .; J: TRBJ2-3; V: TRBV11-2; CDR3: CASCRTAGSDTQYF
size: .; D: TRBD2; J: TRBJ2-1; V: TRBV5-1; CDR3: CASSFWTSGRNEQFF
size: .; D: TRBD2; J: TRBJ2-5; V: TRBV2; CDR3: CASTRNPLAGGPQETQYF
size: .; D: .; J: TRBJ1-1; V: TRBV12-5; CDR3: CASGLALNTEAFF
size: few; D: TRBD1; J: TRBJ1-6; V: TRBV2; CDR3: CASRGTGEISPLHF
size: .; D: .; J: TRBJ1-1; V: TRBV6-1; CDR3: CASSERGGETEAFF
size: .; D: .; J: TRBJ1-3; V: TRBV2; CDR3: CASSEASGSSGNTIYF
size: .; D: .; J: TRBJ1-1; V: TRBV5-6; CDR3: CASSLAGTVNSGTEAFF
size: .; D: TRBD2; J: TRBJ2-3; V: TRBV19; CDR3: CASSAQLAGGRSDTQYF
size: .; D: TRBD1; J: TRBJ1-1; V: TRBV7-6; CDR3: CASSRMTGMNTEAFF
size: .; D: .; J: TRBJ1-1; V: TRBV5-1; CDR3: CASSILLEGSNTEAFF
size: once; D: .; J: TRBJ2-2; V: TRBV6-1; CDR3: CASSDELGFPGELFF
size: .; D: .; J: TRBJ1-1; V: TRBV6-6; CDR3: CASINGGGWDTEAFF
size: once; D: .; J: TRBJ2-5; V: TRBV5-6; CDR3: CASSLGQTETQYF
size: .; D: TRBD2; J: TRBJ2-5; V: TRBV9; CDR3: CASSTGLEYQETQYF
size: once; D: .; J: TRBJ2-7; V: TRBV7-9; CDR3: CASSGFSGNYEQYF
size: .; D: .; J: TRBJ1-2; V: TRBV6-5; CDR3: CASSRDGNYGYTF
size: .; D: .; J: TRBJ1-1; V: TRBV18; CDR3: CASSPGGNTEAFF
size: .; D: TRBD1; J: TRBJ2-1; V: TRBV5-1; CDR3: CASSTGTGYDEQFF
size: .; D: TRBD2; J: TRBJ2-1; V: TRBV3-1/TRBV3-2; CDR3: CASSHRYGLSSGGDYNEQFF